The T cell receptor (beta chain) under discussion was sequenced for a study of human T cells and chemical hapten exposure. Study overall: Diphenylcyclopropenone was administered weekly to the scalp of patients throughout the roughly 22-week study.

Germline V lookup: CDR1 SEHNR, CDR2 FQNEAQ (reference sequence). V lost 7 bases and J lost 1, with 19 bases in between. The CDR3 sequence is 17 residues long. This clonotype turned up a few times. Original processing notes: More than 95,000 TCRs per sample was the median, with a range of about 23,224 to 750,000. TCRdb re-called the RACE reads through MiXCR, storing one row per CDR3 protein. The V and J calls come from TCRdb's annotation, not from the publication. The sample lists hundreds of thousands of distinct CDR3 sequences, roughly 6.3% seen once, with approximately 5.4% in the top ten. Time point noted: patch test 2, 6 weeks after DPC sensitization. Treatment described: therapeutic diphenylcyclopropenone sensitization with weekly scalp DPC.

This rearrangement joins TRBV7-9 to TRBJ1-4; perhaps TRBD1 as D (5 bases). Here the sequenced sample was whole blood, taken in connection with sensitization to the hapten diphenylcyclopropenone (DPC). The receptor was isolated from a woman under 30 with alopecia areata. Some clones in this sample may be carry-over from other donors' samples. CDR3 in DNA: TGTGCCAGCAACGACCCGGGCAGGGCGGGAACTAATGAAAAACTGTTTTTT. Translated, it gives CASNDPGRAGTNEKLFF.